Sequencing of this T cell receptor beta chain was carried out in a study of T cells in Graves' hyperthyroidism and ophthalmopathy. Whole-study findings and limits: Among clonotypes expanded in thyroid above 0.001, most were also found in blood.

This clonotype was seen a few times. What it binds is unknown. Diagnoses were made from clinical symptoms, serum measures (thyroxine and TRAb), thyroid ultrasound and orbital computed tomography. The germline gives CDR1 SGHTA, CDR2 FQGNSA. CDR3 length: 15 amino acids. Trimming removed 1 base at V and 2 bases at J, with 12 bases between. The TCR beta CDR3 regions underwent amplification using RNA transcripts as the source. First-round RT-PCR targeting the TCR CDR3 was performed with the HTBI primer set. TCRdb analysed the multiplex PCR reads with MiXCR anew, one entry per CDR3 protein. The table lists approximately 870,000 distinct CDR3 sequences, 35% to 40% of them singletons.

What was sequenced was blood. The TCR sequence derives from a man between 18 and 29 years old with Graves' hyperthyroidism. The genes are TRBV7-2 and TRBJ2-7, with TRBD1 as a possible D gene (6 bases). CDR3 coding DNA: TGTGCCAGCAGCTTAGAAGGGACAAGGGCCTACGAGCAGTACTTC. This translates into CASSLEGTRAYEQYF. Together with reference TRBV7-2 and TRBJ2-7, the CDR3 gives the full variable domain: GAGVSQSPSNKVTEKGKDVELRCDPISGHTALYWYRQSLGQGLEFLIYFQGNSAPDKSGLPSDRFSAERTGGSVSTLTIQRTQQEDSAVYLCASSLEGTRAYEQYFGPGTRLTVT.